This T cell receptor (beta chain) came from a study of cytomegalovirus exposure and HLA in healthy donors. General study results and limits: As a later analysis revealed, most CMV-associated TCR beta chains appeared HLA-restricted.

The PCR ran on 60 Vbeta and 13 Jbeta primers. TCRdb keeps only in-frame clones here, not all; method: immunoSEQ multiplex PCR. The table lists 110,000 to 150,000 clones, around 75% of them singletons. Remarks on this clone: Its antigen is not identified.

The ends were cut back, 0 bases at V and 3 bases at J, with 12 bases in the middle. Germline V gene lookup returns CDR1 SGHNT and CDR2 YYREEE (reference sequence). There are 15 residues in the CDR3. The TCR originated in a man aged 55-75 years in good health and CMV-seronegative. This chain joins TRBV5-4 and TRBJ2-5; perhaps TRBD1 as D (6 bases). What was sequenced was PBMCs. The CDR3 here is CASSLAVQGKETQYF. CDR3 sequence (DNA): TGTGCCAGCAGCTTGGCCGTACAGGGAAAAGAGACCCAGTACTTC.